This TCR beta chain was identified during a study of blood T cell repertoires in COVID-19. V was pared by 4 bases and J by 4 bases, with 11 bases of the junction left unmatched. Germline V gene lookup returns CDR1 SGHRS and CDR2 YFSETQ. The CDR3 runs 16 residues. Authors' processing steps: Researchers report that nucleated cell counts were estimated from reference gene primer amplification. Repertoires were generated with immunoSEQ multiplex PCR, while TCRdb's copy carries only in-frame clones and drops some. V and J calls and clone size come straight from that table; D and trimming were deduced from the DNA. The sample includes more than 100,000 clones, 60% to 85% seen only once; the top ten take roughly 0.86%. There are a few counts of this clone.

Source material: peripheral blood. The rearrangement joins TRBV5-1 to TRBJ2-5, with 9 bases matching TRBD1. The TCR comes from a human donor with acute or convalescent COVID-19. The donor label of this sample is uncertain. The CDR3 bases are TGCGCCAGCAGCCTCTCCGGGACAGGGATGTTAGAGACCCAGTACTTC. This encodes CASSLSGTGMLETQYF. The entire variable domain, with the rest obtained from reference TRBV5-1 and TRBJ2-5, is as follows: KAGVTQTPRYLIKTRGQQVTLSCSPISGHRSVSWYQQTPGQGLQFLFEYFSETQRNKGNFPGRFSGRQFSNSRSEMNVSTLELGDSALYLCASSLSGTGMLETQYFGPGTRLLVL.